This T cell receptor (beta chain) came from a study of vaccination effects on CD4 cells after COVID-19. At the level of the study: Researchers obtained post-vaccine samples at a median of 72 days past the second dose. Overall study findings and caveats: Marked clonal contraction was seen late after vaccination (in both infection- and vaccine-induced clones).

V was shortened by 5 bases and J by 0 bases, with 15 bases between the two germline ends. The CDR3 runs 16 residues. Germline V gene lookup returns CDR1 SGHTA and CDR2 FQGTGA. Sequencing in the ViraFEST assay came after antigen-specific CD4+ T cells had been expanded with viral peptide pools, which were used to stimulate PBMC. Following 10 days of culture, CD4+ T cells were isolated. Everyone in the study got two shots of either the BNT162b2 or mRNA-1273 vaccine. Vaccine recipients had no previous SARS-CoV-2 infection; their nucleocapsid antibodies were negative. The researchers cultured 1.5 million to 2 million PBMC per well with roughly 11 IU/ml IL-2 and roughly 9.2 ug/ml peptides. Measured with immunoSEQ multiplex PCR; TCRdb has only the in-frame clones, and not every one. Found here are some 30,000 clones, roughly 85% of them singletons; the top ten hold roughly 1.4%. As concerns this clone: Its antigen is not identified.

The sequence derives from a human donor who received a COVID-19 vaccine. Some clones in this sample may be carry-over from other donors' samples. The sample consisted of CD4+ T cells from PBMCs cultured with HCoV-NL63 spike peptides, taken after COVID-19 vaccination. The V call is TRBV7-3, the J call TRBJ2-3; a weak D match, TRBD1 (6 bases). CDR3 amino acids: CASSPSTGASTDTQYF. CDR3 DNA: TGTGCCAGCAGCCCATCGACAGGAGCCAGCACAGATACGCAGTATTTT.